This TCR beta chain was sequenced for a study of response to subunit inactivated influenza vaccine. A single record per CDR3 protein comes from TCRdb applying MiXCR to the RT-PCR reads. Of about 500,000 distinct CDR3 sequences listed, about 15% are singletons. The CDR3 is 14 amino acids. The germline V gene encodes CDR1 SGHRS and CDR2 YFSETQ. V gave up 5 bases and J gave up 4 bases; unmatched junction bases: 5. Whole-study findings and limits: Researchers suggested that each seasonal influenza vaccination recruits few new T cells.

For this clonotype: Its specificity is not known.

Material: CD4+ T cells sorted from PBMCs, obtained 23 months after vaccination. This clonotype was obtained from a man aged 50 to 69 who received an inactivated influenza vaccine. This chain uses TRBV5-1 with TRBJ1-1, with TRBD1 matching over 10 bases. CDR3 amino acids: CASRGQGLGTEAFF. CDR3 in DNA: TGCGCCAGCAGGGGACAGGGGTTAGGCACTGAAGCTTTCTTT.